This TCR beta chain is from a study of OX40 agonist ivuxolimab in advanced cancers. Study details: Patients' therapy was ivuxolimab, an antibody that acts as an agonist of OX40 (CD134). Males comprised 75% to 90% of the group, whose mean age was approximately 60 years (range about 20 to 79). General study findings and limits: Antigen targets of the expanded peripheral T cells went undetermined. Partial responders treated at 0.1-3.0 mg/kg exhibited clonal expansion among the lowest measured.

Profiled with immunoSEQ multiplex PCR; TCRdb holds only in-frame clones, not every one. The sample contains more than 60,000 clones, approximately 92% of which appear only once. This clone was counted once. No antigen is known for it. Germline is not matched at one junction end, which may reflect a read error. There are 15 residues in the CDR3. CDR1 and CDR2 (germline): SGDLS, YYNGEE. Material: CD4+ or CD8+ T cells sorted from blood, obtained in a trial of the OX40 agonist ivuxolimab. The chain carries TRBV9 and TRBJ2-7, with 7 bases lining up with TRBD2. The TCR originated in an adult with an advanced solid tumor such as melanoma, head and neck, liver or kidney cancer. CDR3 region: CASSVGRERVVSLNF. The CDR3 nucleotides read TGTGCCAGCAGCGTAGGGCGGGAGAGGGTGGTCTCTCTGAACTTC.